This TCR beta chain was documented in a study of shared clonotypes between healthy human individuals. Study outcomes and limitations: Naive subsets typically showed greater estimated richness than memory subsets. The authors expected sequencing depth to affect clonotype sharing among donors.

Positively selected for CCR7, the CD45RO-negative cells used as naive CD8 cells excluded terminally differentiated effector memory CD45RA+ cells. There were only Caucasian adults among the donors, and all lived in Nashville, Tennessee. Sorted subsets were amplified in replicate PCRs using 200 ng DNA, about 30,000 T cell genomes. The protocol was immunoSEQ multiplex PCR, while the TCRdb copy is restricted to in-frame clones and leaves out a portion. This sample has about 2 million clones, with about 95% found just once. CDR3 length: 12 amino acids. Per germline, CDR1 MGHRA and CDR2 YSYEKL. Trimming took 5 bases from V and 6 from J, leaving 7 bases between them. This clone was counted once. The antigen is undetermined.

The origin of this receptor is a man between 18 and 29 years old in good health. Sequencing was performed on naive CD8+ T cells sorted from blood. This chain joins TRBV4-1 and TRBJ1-4; no reliable D call. CDR3 in amino acids: CASSSRDEKLFF. CDR3 bases: TGCGCCAGCAGCAGTCGGGATGAAAAACTGTTTTTT.